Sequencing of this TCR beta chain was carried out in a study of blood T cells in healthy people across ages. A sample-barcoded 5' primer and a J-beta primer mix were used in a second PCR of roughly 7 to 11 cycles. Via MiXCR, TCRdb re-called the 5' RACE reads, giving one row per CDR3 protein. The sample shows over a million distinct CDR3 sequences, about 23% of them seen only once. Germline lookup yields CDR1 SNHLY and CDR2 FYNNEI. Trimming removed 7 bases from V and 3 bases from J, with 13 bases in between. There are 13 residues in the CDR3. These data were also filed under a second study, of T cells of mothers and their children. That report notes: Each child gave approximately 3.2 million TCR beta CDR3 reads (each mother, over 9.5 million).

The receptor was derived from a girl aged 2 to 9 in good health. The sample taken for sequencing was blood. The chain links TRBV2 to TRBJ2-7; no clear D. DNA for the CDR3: TGTGCCAGCACCAAGTCACAGCTCTACGAGCAGTACTTC. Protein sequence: CASTKSQLYEQYF.